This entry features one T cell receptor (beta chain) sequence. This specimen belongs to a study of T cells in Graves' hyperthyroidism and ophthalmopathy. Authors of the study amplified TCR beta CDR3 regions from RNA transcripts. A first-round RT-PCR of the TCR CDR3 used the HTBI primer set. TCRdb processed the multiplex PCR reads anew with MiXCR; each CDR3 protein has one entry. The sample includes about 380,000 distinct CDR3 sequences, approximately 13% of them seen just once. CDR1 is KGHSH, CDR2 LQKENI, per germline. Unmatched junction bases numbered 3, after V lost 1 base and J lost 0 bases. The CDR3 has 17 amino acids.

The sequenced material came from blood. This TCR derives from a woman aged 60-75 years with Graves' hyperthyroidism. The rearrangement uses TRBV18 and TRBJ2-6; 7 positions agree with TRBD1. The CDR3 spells CASSPQPGGSGANVLTF. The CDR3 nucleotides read TGTGCCAGCTCACCACAACCAGGGGGCTCTGGGGCCAACGTCCTGACTTTC. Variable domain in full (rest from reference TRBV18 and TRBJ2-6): NAGVMQNPRHLVRRRGQEARLRCSPMKGHSHVYWYRQLPEEGLKFMVYLQKENIIDESGMPKERFSAEFPKEGPSILRIQQVVRGDSAAYFCASSPQPGGSGANVLTFGAGSRLTVL.